This T cell receptor beta chain was captured by sequencing in a study of blood T cells in healthy people across ages. This clonotype was counted between two and nine times. Its target is unknown. This CDR3 comprises 14 residues. V lost 7 bases and J lost 3, with 13 bases in between. Then a second PCR, running about 7 to 11 cycles, was carried out with a sample-barcoded 5' primer and a J-beta primer mix. Each TCR beta cDNA got a 12-nucleotide random molecular identifier. TCRdb used MiXCR to reprocess the 5' RACE reads, holding one entry per CDR3 protein. Here the sample spans 1.5 million to 2 million distinct CDR3 sequences, around half being singletons. Study findings and constraints: It was held that diversity estimates obtained from one million T cells represented underestimates. Unsorted PBMC material precluded a definitive naive versus antigen-experienced comparison. In the absence of known donor CMV status, changes in expanded clonotypes were possibly confounded.

Sequenced sample: blood. V gene TRBV12-3 or TRBV12-4 combines with J gene TRBJ2-4; TRBD2 might be the D (6 bases). The source of this sequence is a woman in her forties in good health. The DNA of the CDR3 is TGTGCCAGCACCCCCGGGAGCTTCAAAAACATTCAGTACTTC. Its translation: CASTPGSFKNIQYF.